This T cell receptor beta chain was captured by sequencing in a study of siplizumab effects on memory and regulatory T cells (dated by TCRdb to between 2019 and 2020). General notes on the study: The study looked at the effect of siplizumab, an anti-CD2 antibody, on alloreactive T-cell subsets in allogeneic mixed lymphocyte reactions made from human PBMCs. Broader findings and caveats from the paper: About 75-97% of proliferating CD4+ or CD8+ clones could not be given a naive or memory phenotype. In reactions with siplizumab, an average of approximately 69% of mappable alloreactive CD4+ clones were Treg-derived, compared with roughly 26% in control reactions. The cumulative frequency of alloreactive sequences traceable to unstimulated CD4+ memory T cells was significantly reduced by siplizumab. Whether proliferating Tregs from siplizumab cultures were suppressive was not functionally confirmed. Because sequences at frequencies below about 10^-5 were poorly captured, only a minor fraction of alloreactive clones could be mapped back to unstimulated subsets. Unstimulated naive T cells appeared more diverse than memory T cells, and naive cells seemed to contribute substantially to the alloresponse.

To note about this clone: What antigen it recognizes has not been identified. Base-call qualities are not available, and no considerably larger clone is one nucleotide away.

Unstimulated CD4+ memory cells were also sequenced in three donor pairs, together with CD4+ naive, CD8+ TEMRA, CD8+ naive and CD8+ effector memory subsets. Sorted unstimulated T cells and proliferating T cells recovered from mixed lymphocyte reactions underwent TCRbeta CDR3 sequencing. Fresh whole blood from some eleven HLA-typed healthy donors was used to isolate PBMCs. CDR1 and CDR2 (SGHTA, FQGTGA) derive from the germline V gene. Taken from cysteine to phenylalanine, the CDR3 has 15 residues. Solely the CDR3 DNA is kept, with 45 bases framed from the first base. V is reduced by 2 bases and J by 6 bases, leaving a spacing of 11 bases between them. The method behind the library was the immunoSEQ multiplex PCR assay. Around 10^5 TCR templates per sample were assayed by the deep sequencing platform. Genomic DNA extracted from sorted T cells was the material used for TCRbeta CDR3 sequencing. The paper's processing steps were these. Clonal analysis of TCRbeta CDR3 data was done in the R programming language. Alloreactive CD4+ and CD8+ clones were identified by comparing unstimulated samples to CFSE-low samples taken after the reaction. Alloreactive CD4+ clones were assigned to regulatory or non-regulatory origin by matching sequences to sorted unstimulated Treg and non-Treg repertoires. TCRdb limited this immuneACCESS table to in-frame rearrangements with V and J called. A share of clones is missing; checked studies link under half to unresolved V genes, and the rest is unexplained. The V and J calls and clone size come from that table; D and trimming were worked out from the DNA. The sample profile shows just over 60,000 clones; roughly 85% of them were found once. Approximately 0.38% of the sample goes to the ten largest clones.

The sequencing input was memory CD4+ T cells sorted from blood. Per the publication, the cell subset or site label means: unstimulated CD4+ memory T cells. The receptor was isolated from a human donor in good health. The chain was built from TRBV7-3 and TRBJ1-6; there is no confident call for the D gene. The CDR3 sequence is CASSLSPGANSPLHF. The nucleotide sequence is given as TGTGCCAGCAGCTTATCTCCAGGCGCTAATTCACCCCTCCACTTT.